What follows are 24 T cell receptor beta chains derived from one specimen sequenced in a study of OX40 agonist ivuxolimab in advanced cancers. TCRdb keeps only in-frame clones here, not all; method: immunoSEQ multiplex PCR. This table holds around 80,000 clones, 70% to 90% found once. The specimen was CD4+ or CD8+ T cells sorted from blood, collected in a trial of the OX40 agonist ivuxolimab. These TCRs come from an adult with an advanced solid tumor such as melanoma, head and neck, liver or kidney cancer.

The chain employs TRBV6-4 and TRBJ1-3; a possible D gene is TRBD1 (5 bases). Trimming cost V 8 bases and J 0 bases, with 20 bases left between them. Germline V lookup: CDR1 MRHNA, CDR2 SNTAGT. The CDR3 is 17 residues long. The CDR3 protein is CASPRGERPRSGNTIYF. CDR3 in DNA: TGTGCCAGCCCACGGGGGGAGAGGCCCCGCTCTGGAAACACCATATATTTT.

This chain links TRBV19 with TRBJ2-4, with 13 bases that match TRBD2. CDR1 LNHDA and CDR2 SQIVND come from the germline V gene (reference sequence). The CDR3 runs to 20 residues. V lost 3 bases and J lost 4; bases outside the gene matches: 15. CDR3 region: CASSIPRTSGRGGYKNIQYF. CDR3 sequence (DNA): TGTGCCAGTAGTATTCCCCGGACTAGCGGGAGAGGGGGCTATAAAAACATTCAGTACTTC. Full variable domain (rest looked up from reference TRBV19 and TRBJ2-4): DGGITQSPKYLFRKEGQNVTLSCEQNLNHDAMYWYRQDPGQGLRLIYYSQIVNDFQKGDIAEGYSVSREKKESFPLTVTSAQKNPTAFYLCASSIPRTSGRGGYKNIQYFGAGTRLSVL.

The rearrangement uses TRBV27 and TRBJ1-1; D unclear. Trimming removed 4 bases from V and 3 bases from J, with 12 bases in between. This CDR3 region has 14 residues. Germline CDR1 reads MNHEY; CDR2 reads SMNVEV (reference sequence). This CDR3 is CASSSRLRYTEAFF. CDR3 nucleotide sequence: TGTGCCAGCAGTTCTCGACTGAGATACACTGAAGCTTTCTTT.

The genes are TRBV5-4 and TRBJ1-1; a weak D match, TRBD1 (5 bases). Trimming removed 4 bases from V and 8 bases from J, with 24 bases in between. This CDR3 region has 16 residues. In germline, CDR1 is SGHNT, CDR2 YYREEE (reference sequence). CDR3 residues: CASSLGGVGNPSEAFF. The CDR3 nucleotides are TGTGCCAGCAGCCTCGGGGGGGTGGGAAACCCATCGGAAGCTTTCTTT.

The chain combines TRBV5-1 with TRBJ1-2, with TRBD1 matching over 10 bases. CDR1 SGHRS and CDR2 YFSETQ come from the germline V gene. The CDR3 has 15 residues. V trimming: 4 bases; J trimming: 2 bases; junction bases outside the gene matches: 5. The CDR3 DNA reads TGCGCCAGCAGCCCTGGACAGGGGGGGAACTATGGCTACACCTTC. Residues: CASSPGQGGNYGYTF.

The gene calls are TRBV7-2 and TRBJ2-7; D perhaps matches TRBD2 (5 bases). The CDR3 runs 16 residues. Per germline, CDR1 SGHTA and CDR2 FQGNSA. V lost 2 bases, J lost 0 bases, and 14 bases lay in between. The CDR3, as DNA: TGTGCCAGCAGCTTACAAGGGCAGCTAGCCTCCTACGAGCAGTACTTC. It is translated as CASSLQGQLASYEQYF.

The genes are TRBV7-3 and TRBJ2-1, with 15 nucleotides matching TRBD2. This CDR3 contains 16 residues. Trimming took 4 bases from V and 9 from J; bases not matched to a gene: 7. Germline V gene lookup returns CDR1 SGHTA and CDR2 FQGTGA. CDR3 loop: CASSSGGLAGGGEQFF. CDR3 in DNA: TGTGCCAGCAGCTCAGGGGGACTAGCGGGAGGCGGTGAGCAGTTCTTC.

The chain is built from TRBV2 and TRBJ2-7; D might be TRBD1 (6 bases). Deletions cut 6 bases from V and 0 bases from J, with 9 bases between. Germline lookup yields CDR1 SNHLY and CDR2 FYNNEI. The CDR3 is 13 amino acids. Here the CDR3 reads CASRDSPSYEQYF. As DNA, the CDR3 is TGTGCCAGCAGGGACAGCCCCTCCTACGAGCAGTACTTC.

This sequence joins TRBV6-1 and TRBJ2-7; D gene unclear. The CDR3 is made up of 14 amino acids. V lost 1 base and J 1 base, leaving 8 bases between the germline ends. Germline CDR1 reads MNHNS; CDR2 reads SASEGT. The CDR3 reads CASSEVSKSYEQYF. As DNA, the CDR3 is TGTGCCAGCAGTGAAGTAAGTAAGTCCTACGAGCAGTACTTC.

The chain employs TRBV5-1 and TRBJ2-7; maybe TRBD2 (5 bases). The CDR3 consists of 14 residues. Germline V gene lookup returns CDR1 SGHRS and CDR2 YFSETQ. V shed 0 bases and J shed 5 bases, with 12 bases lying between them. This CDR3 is CASSLEGRRDEQYF. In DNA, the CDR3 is TGCGCCAGCAGCTTGGAGGGCAGGCGGGACGAGCAGTACTTC.

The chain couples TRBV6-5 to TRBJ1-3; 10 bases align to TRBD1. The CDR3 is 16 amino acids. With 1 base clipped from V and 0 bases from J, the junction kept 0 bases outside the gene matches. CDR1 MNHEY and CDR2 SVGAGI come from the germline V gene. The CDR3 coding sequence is TGTGCCAGCAGTTACTGGACAGGGGGCTCTGGAAACACCATATATTTT. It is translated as CASSYWTGGSGNTIYF.

In DNA form, the CDR3 reads TGTGCCAGCAGTGGGGGGGTTAGGAACACTGAAGCTTTCTTT. Its translation is CASSGGVRNTEAFF. The rearrangement uses TRBV27 and TRBJ1-1; possible D gene TRBD1, 5 bases. V lost 5 bases, J lost 1 base, and 11 bases lay in between. Per germline, CDR1 MNHEY and CDR2 SMNVEV (reference sequence). CDR3 length equals 14 residues.

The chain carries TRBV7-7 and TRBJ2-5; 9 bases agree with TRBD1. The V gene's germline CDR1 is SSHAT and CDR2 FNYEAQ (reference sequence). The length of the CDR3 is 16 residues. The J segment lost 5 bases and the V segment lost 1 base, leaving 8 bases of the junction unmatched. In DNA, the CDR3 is TGTGCCAGCAGCTTAGGAATTACAGGGGGCCGGGAGACCCAGTACTTC. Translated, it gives CASSLGITGGRETQYF.

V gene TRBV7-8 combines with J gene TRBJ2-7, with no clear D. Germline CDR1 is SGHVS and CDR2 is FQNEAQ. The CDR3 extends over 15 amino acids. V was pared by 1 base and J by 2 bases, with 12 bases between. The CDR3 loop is CASSLVALGPYEQYF. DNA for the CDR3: TGTGCCAGCAGCTTAGTTGCGCTGGGCCCCTACGAGCAGTACTTC.

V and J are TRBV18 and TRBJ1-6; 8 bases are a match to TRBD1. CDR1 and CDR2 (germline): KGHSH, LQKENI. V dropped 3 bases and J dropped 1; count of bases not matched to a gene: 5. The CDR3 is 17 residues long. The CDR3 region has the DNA TGTGCCAGCTCACCGTCCCGGGACAGGTCCTATAATTCACCCCTCCACTTT. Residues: CASSPSRDRSYNSPLHF.

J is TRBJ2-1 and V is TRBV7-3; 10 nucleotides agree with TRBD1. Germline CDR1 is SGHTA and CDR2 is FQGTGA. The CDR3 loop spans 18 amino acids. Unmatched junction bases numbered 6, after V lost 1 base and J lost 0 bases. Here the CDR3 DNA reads TGTGCCAGCAGCTTAAGGGACAGGGGTGCCAGCTCCTACAATGAGCAGTTCTTC. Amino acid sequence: CASSLRDRGASSYNEQFF. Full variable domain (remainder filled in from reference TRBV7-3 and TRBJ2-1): GAGVSQTPSNKVTEKGKYVELRCDPISGHTALYWYRQSLGQGPEFLIYFQGTGAADDSGLPNDRFFAVRPEGSVSTLKIQRTERGDSAVYLCASSLRDRGASSYNEQFFGPGTRLTVL.

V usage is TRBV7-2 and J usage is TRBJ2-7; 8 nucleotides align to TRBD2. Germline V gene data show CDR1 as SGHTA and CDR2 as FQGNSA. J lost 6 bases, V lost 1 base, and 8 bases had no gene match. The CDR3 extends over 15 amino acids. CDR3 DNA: TGTGCCAGCAGCTTAGGGCGGGAGGTTAGTTCCGAGCAGTACTTC. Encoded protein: CASSLGREVSSEQYF.

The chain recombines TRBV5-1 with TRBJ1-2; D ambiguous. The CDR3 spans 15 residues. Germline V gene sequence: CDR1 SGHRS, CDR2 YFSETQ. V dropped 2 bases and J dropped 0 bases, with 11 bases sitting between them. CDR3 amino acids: CASSLYSTANYGYTF. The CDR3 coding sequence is TGCGCCAGCAGCTTATATAGTACAGCTAACTATGGCTACACCTTC.

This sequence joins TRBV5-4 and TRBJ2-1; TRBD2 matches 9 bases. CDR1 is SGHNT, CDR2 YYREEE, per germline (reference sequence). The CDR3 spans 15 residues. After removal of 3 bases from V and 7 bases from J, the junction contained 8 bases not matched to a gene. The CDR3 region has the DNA TGTGCCAGCAGCTCCCCGGCGGGAGGGCCTAATGAGCAGTTCTTC. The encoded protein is CASSSPAGGPNEQFF.

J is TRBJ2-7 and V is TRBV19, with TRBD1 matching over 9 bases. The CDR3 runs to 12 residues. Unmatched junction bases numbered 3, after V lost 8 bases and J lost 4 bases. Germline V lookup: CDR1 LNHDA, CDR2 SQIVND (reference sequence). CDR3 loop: CASGTGTYEQYF. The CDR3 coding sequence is TGTGCCAGTGGGACAGGGACTTACGAGCAGTACTTC.

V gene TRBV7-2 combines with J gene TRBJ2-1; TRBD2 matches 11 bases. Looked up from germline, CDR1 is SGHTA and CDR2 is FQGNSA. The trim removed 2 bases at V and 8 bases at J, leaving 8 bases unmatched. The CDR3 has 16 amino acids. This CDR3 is CASSLRWLAGGYEQFF. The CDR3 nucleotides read TGTGCCAGCAGCTTAAGGTGGCTAGCGGGAGGTTATGAGCAGTTCTTC.

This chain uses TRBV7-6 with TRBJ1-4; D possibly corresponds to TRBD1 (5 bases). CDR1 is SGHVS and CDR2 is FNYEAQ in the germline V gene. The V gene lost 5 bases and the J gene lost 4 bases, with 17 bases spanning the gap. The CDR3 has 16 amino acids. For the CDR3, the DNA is TGTGCCAGCAGCCAGACGGGGATGGGGGGTAATGAAAAACTGTTTTTT. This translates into CASSQTGMGGNEKLFF.

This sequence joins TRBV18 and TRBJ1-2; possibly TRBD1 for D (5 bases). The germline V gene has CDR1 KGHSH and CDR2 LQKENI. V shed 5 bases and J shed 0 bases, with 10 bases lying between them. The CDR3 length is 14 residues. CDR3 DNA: TGTGCCAGCTCATCCGACAGAGCTAACTATGGCTACACCTTC. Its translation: CASSSDRANYGYTF.

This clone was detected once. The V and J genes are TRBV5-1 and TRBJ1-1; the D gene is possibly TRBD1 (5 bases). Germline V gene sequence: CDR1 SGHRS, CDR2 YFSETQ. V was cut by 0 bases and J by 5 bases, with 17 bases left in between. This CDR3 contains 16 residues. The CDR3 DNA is TGCGCCAGCAGCTTGGCCGGGGGGTCGTTAGGGACTGAAGCTTTCTTT. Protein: CASSLAGGSLGTEAFF.